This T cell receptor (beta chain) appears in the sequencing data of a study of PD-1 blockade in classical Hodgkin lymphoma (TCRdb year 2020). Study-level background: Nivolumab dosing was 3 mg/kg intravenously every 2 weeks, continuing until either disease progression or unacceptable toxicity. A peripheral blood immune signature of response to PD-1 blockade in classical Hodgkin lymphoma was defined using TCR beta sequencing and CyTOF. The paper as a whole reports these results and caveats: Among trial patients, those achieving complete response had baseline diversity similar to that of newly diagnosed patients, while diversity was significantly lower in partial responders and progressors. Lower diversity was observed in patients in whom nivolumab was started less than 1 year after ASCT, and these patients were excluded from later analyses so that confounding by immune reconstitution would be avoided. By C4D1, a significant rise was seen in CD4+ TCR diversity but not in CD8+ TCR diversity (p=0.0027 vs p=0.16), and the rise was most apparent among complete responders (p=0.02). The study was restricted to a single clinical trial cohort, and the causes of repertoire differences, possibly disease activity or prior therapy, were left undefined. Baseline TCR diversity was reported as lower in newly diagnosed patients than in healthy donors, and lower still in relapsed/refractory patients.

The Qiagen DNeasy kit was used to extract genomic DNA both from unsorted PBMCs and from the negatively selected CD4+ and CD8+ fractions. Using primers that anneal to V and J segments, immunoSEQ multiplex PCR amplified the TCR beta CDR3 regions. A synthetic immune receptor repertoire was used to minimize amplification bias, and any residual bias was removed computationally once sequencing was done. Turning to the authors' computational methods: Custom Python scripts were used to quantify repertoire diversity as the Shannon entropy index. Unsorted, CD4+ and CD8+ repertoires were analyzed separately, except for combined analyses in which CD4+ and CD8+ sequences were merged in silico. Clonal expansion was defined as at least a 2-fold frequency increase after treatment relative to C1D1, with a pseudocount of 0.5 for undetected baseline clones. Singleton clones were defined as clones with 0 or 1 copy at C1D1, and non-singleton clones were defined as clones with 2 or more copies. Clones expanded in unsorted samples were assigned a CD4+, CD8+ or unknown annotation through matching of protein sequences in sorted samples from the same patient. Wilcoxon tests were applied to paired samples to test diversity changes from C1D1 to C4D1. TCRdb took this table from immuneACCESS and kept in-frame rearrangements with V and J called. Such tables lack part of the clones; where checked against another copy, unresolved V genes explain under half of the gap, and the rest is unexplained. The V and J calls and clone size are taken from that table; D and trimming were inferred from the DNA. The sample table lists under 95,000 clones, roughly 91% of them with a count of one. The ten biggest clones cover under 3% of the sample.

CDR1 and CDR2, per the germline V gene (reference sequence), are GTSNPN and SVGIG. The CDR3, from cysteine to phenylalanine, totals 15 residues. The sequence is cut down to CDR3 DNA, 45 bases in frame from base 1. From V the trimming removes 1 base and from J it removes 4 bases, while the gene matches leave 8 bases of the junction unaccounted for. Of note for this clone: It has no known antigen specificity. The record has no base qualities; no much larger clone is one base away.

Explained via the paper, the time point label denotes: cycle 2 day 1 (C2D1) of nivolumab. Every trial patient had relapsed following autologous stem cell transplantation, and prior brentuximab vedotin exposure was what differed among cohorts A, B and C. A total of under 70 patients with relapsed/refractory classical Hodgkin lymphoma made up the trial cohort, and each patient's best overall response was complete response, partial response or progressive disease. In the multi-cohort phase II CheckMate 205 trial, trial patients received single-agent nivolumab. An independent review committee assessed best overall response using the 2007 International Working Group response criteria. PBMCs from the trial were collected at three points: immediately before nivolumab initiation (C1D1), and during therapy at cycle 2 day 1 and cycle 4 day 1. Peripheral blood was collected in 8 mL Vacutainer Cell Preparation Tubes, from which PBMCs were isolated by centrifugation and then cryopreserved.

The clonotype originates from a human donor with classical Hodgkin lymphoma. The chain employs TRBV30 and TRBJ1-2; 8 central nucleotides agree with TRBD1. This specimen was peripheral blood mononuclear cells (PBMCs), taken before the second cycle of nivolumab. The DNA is TGTGCCTGGAGTGCCCAAGGACAGGGATCCTATGGCTACACCTTC. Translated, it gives CAWSAQGQGSYGYTF.